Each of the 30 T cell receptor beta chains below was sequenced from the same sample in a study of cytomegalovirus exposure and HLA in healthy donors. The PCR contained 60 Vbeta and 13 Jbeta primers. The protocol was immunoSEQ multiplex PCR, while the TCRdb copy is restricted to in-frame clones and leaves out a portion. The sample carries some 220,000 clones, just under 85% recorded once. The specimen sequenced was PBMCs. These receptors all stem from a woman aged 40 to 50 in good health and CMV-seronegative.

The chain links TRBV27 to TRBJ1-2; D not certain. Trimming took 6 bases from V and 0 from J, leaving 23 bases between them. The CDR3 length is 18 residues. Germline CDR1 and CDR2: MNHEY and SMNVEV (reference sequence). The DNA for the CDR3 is TGTGCCAGCAGGGCGATCCTGCCGGGATCCGTGGCTAACTATGGCTACACCTTC. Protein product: CASRAILPGSVANYGYTF.

CDR3 bases: TGCGCCAGCAGCCCGGGACAGGGTATGAAAGCTTTCTTT. It translates to CASSPGQGMKAFF. This rearrangement joins TRBV5-1 to TRBJ1-1; the match to TRBD1 covers 9 bases. The CDR3 runs 13 residues. J lost 9 bases, V lost 4 bases, and 7 bases had no gene match. Germline V lookup: CDR1 SGHRS, CDR2 YFSETQ.

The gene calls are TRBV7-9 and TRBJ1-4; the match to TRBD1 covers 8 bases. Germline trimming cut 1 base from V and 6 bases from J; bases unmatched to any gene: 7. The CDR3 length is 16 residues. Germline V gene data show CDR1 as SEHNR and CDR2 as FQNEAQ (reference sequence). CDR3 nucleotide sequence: TGTGCCAGCAGCTTAGGCAATCAGGGGGCCCATGAAAAACTGTTTTTT. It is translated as CASSLGNQGAHEKLFF.

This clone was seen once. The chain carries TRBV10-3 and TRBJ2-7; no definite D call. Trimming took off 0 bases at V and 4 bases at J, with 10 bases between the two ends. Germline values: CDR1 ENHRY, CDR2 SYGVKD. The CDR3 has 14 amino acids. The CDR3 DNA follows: TGTGCCATCAGTGAGTCAACAAACCCTTACGAGCAGTACTTC. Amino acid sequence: CAISESTNPYEQYF.

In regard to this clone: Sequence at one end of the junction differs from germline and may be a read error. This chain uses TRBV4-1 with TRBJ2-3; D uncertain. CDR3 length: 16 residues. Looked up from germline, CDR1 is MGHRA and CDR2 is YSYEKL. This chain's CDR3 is CASSEEWAATADTQYF. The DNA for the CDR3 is TGCGCCAGCAGCGAAGAGTGGGCCGCAACGGCAGATACGCAGTATTTT.

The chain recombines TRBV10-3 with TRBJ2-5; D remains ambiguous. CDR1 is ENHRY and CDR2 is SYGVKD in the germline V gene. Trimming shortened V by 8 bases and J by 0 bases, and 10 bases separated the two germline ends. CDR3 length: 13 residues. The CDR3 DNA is TGTGCCATCTCTGAGCGCAACCAAGAGACCCAGTACTTC. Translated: CAISERNQETQYF.

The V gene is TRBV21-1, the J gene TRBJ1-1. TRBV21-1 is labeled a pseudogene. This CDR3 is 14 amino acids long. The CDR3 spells CARHPDRVHTEAFF. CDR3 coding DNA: TGTGCCAGACACCCCGATCGGGTTCACACTGAAGCTTTCTTT.

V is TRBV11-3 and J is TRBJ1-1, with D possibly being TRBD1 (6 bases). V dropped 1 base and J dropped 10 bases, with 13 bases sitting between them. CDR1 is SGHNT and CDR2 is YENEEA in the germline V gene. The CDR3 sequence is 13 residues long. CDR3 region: CASSLGGQFPAFF. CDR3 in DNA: TGTGCCAGCAGCTTAGGCGGACAGTTTCCAGCTTTCTTT.

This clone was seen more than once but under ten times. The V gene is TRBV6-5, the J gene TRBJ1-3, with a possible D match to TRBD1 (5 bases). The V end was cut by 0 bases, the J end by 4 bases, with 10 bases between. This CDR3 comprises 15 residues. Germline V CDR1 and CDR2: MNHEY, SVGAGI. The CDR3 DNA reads TGTGCCAGCAGTTACTCGACCCCAGGGGGAAACACCATATATTTT. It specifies CASSYSTPGGNTIYF.

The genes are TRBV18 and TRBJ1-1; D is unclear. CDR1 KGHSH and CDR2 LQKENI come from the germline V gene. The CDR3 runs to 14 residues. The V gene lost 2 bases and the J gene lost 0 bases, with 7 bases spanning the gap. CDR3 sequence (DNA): TGTGCCAGCTCACCAGCAGGCTTGAACACTGAAGCTTTCTTT. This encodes CASSPAGLNTEAFF.

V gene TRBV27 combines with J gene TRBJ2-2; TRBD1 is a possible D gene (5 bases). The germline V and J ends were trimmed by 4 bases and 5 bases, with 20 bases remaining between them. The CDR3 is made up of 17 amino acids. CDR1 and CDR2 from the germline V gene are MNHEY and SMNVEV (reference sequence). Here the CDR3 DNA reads TGTGCCAGCAGTTCCCCGATTGGACATACGGTAACCGGGGAGCTGTTTTTT. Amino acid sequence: CASSSPIGHTVTGELFF.

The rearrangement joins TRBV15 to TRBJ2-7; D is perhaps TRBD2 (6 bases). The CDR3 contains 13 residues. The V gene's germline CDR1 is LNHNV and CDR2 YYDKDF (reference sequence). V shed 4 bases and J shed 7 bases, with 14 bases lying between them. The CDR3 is CATSTQRGGEQYF. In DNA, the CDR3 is TGTGCCACCAGCACGCAACGGGGAGGTGAGCAGTACTTC.

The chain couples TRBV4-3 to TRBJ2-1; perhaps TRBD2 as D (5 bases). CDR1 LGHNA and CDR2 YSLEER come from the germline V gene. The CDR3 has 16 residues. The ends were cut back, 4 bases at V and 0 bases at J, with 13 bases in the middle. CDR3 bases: TGCGCCAGCAGCCTATCCTCGGGGAGCTCCTACAATGAGCAGTTCTTC. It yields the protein CASSLSSGSSYNEQFF.

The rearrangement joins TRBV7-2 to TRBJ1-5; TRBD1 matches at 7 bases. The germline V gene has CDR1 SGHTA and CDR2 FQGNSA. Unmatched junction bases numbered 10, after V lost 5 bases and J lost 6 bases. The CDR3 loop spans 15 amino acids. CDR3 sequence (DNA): TGTGCCAGCAGCGTACTTCACAGGGGATTTCAGCCCCAGCATTTT. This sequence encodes CASSVLHRGFQPQHF.

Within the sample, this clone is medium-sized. The CDR3 here is CASSLVANQPQHF. As DNA, the CDR3 is TGTGCCAGCAGCTTAGTAGCCAATCAGCCCCAGCATTTT. The chain has TRBV7-9 and TRBJ1-5; D not certain. Germline lookup yields CDR1 SEHNR and CDR2 FQNEAQ (reference sequence). Trimming pared 1 base from V and 3 bases from J, leaving 4 bases between. The CDR3 length is 13 residues.

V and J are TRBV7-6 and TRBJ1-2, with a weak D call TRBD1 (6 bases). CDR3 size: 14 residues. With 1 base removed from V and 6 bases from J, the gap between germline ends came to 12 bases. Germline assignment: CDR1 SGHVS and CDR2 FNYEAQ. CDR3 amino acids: CASSLEDRQDGYTF. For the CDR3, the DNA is TGTGCCAGCAGCTTAGAGGACCGACAGGATGGCTACACCTTC.

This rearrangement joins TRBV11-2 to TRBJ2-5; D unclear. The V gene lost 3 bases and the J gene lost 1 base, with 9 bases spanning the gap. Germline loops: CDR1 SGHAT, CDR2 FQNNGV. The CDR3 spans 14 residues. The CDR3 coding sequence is TGTGCCAGCAGCTTCGACTTGCTCCAAGAGACCCAGTACTTC. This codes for CASSFDLLQETQYF.

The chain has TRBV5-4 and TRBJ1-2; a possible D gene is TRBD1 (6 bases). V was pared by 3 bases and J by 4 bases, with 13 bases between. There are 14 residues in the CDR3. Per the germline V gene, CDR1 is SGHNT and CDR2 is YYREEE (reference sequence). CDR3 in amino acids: CASSSNRESYGYTF. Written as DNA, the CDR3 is TGTGCCAGCAGCTCTAACAGGGAGTCCTATGGCTACACCTTC.

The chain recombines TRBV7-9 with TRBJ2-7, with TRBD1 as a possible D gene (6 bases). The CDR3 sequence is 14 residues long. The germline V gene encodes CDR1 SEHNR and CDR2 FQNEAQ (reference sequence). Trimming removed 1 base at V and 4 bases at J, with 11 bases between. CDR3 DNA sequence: TGTGCCAGCAGCTTAGAACGGACAGAATACGAGCAGTACTTC. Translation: CASSLERTEYEQYF. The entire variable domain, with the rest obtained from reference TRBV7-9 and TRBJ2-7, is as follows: DTGVSQNPRHKITKRGQNVTFRCDPISEHNRLYWYRQTLGQGPEFLTYFQNEAQLEKSRLLSDRFSAERPKGSFSTLEIQRTEQGDSAMYLCASSLERTEYEQYFGPGTRLTVT.

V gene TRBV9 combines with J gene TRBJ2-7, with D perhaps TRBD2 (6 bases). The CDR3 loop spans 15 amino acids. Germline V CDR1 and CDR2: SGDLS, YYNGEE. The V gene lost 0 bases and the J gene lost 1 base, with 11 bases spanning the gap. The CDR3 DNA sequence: TGTGCCAGCAGCGTAGCTGGTGGACTATCCTACGAGCAGTACTTC. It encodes CASSVAGGLSYEQYF.

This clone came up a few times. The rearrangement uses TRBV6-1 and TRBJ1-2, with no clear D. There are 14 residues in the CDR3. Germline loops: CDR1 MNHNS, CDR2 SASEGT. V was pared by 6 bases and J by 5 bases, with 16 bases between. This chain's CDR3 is CASRRLTPPYGYTF. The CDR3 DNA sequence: TGTGCCAGCAGAAGACTTACCCCTCCTTATGGCTACACCTTC.

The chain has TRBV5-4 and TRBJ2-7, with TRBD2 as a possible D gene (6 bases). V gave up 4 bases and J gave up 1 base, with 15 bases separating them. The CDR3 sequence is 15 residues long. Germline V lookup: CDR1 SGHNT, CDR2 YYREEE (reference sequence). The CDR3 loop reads CASSPIAGGSYEQYF. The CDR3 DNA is TGTGCCAGCAGCCCGATCGCCGGGGGATCCTACGAGCAGTACTTC.

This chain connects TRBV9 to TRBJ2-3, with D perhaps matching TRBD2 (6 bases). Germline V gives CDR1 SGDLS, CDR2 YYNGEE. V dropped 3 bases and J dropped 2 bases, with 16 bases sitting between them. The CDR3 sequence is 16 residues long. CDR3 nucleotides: TGTGCCAGCAGCGCCTTAATGGGGGGAAACACAGATACGCAGTATTTT. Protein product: CASSALMGGNTDTQYF.

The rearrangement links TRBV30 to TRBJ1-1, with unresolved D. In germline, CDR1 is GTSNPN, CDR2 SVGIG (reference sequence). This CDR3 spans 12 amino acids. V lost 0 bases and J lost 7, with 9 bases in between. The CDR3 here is CAWSVTSGEAFF. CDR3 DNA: TGTGCCTGGAGTGTAACGAGCGGTGAAGCTTTCTTT. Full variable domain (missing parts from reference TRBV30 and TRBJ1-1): SQTIHQWPATLVQPVGSPLSLECTVEGTSNPNLYWYRQAAGRGLQLLFYSVGIGQISSEVPQNLSASRPQDRQFILSSKKLLLSDSGFYLCAWSVTSGEAFFGQGTRLTVV.

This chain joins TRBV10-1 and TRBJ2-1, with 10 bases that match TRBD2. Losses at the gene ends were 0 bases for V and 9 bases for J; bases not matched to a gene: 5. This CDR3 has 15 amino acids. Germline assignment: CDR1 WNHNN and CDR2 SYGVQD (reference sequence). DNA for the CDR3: TGCGCCAGCAGTGAGTCTAGCGGGGGGCTTCCTGAGCAGTTCTTC. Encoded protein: CASSESSGGLPEQFF.

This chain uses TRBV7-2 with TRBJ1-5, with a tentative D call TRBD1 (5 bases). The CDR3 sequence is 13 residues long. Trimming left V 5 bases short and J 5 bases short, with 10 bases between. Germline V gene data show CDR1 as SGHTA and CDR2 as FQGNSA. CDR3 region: CASSHDSYQPQHF. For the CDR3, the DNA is TGTGCCAGCAGCCACGACAGCTATCAGCCCCAGCATTTT.

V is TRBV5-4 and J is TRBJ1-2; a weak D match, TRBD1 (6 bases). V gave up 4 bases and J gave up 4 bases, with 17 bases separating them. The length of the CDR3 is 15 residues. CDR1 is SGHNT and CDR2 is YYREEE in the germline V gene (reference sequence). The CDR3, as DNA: TGTGCCAGCAGCAAAGACCAGGGGTCAGCCTATGGCTACACCTTC. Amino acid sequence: CASSKDQGSAYGYTF. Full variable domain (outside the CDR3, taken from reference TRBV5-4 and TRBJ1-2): ETGVTQSPTHLIKTRGQQVTLRCSSQSGHNTVSWYQQALGQGPQFIFQYYREEENGRGNFPPRFSGLQFPNYSSELNVNALELDDSALYLCASSKDQGSAYGYTFGSGTRLTVV.

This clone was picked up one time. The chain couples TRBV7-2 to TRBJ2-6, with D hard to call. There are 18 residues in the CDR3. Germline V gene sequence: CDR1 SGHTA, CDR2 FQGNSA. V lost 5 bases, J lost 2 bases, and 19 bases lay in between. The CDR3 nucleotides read TGTGCCAGCAGCCTTCGCCCTCGCGTAGATACTGGGGCCAACGTCCTGACTTTC. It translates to CASSLRPRVDTGANVLTF.

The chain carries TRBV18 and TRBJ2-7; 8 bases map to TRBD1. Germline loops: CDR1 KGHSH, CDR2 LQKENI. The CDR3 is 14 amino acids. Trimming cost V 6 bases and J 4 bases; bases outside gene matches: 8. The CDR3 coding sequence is TGTGCCAGCTCCCAAGGACAGGGTAGTTACGAGCAGTACTTC. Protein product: CASSQGQGSYEQYF.

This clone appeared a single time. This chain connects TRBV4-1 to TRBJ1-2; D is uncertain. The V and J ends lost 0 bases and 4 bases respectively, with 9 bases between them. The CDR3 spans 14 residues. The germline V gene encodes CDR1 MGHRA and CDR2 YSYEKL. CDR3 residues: CASSQEVDSYGYTF. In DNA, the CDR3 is TGCGCCAGCAGCCAAGAGGTGGACTCCTATGGCTACACCTTC.